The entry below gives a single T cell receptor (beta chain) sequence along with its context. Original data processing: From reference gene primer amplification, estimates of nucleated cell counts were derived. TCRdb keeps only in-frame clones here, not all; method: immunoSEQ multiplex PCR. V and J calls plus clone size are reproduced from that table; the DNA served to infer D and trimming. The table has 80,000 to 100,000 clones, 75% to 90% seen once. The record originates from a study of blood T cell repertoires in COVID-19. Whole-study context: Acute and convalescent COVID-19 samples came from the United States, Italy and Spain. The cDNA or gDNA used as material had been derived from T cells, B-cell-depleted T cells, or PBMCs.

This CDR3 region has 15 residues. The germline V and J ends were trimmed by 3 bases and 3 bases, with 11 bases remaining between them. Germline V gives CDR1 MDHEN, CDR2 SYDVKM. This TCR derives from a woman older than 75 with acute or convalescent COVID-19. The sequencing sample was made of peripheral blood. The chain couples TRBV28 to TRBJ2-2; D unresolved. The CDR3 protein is CASSFGQIDTGELFF. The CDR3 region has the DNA TGTGCCAGCAGTTTTGGGCAGATTGACACCGGGGAGCTGTTTTTT. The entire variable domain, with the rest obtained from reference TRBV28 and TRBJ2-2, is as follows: DVKVTQSSRYLVKRTGEKVFLECVQDMDHENMFWYRQDPGLGLRLIYFSYDVKMKEKGDIPEGYSVSREKKERFSLILESASTNQTSMYLCASSFGQIDTGELFFGEGSRLTVL.